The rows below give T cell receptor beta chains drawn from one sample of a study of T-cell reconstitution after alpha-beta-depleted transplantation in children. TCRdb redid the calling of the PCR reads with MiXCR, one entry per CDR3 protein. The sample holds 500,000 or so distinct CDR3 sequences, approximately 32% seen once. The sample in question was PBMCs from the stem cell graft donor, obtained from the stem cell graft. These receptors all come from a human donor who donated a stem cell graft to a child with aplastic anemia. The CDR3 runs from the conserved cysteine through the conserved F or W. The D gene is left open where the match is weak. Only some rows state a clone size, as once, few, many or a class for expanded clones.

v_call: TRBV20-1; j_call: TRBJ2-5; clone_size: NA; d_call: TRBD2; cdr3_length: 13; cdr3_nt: TGCAGTGCTAGCAGGCGGGAGTACGAGACCCAGTACTTC; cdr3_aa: CSASRREYETQYF
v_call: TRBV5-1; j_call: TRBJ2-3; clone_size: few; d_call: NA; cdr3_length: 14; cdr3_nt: TGCGCCAGCAGCTTGGGCCGGGGTGCAGATACGCAGTATTTT; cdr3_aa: CASSLGRGADTQYF
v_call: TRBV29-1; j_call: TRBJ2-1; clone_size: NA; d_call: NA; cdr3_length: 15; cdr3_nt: TGCAGCGCCCCGCCATCGCGGGACGGAGGCGGTGAGCAGTTCTTC; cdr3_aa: CSAPPSRDGGGEQFF
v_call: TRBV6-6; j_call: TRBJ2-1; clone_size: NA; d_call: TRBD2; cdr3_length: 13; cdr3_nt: TGTGCCAGCAGGCCGGGGGGGGACAATGAGCAGTTCTTC; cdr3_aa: CASRPGGDNEQFF
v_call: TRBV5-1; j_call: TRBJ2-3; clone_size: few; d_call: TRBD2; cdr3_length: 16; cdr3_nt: TGCGCCAGCAGCCCAGGACTAGCGGGACCCACAGATACGCAGTATTTT; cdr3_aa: CASSPGLAGPTDTQYF
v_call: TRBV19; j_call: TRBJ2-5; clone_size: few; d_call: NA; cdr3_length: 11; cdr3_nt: TGTGCCTCCTCGTCCCCAGAGACCCAGTACTTC; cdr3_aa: CASSSPETQYF
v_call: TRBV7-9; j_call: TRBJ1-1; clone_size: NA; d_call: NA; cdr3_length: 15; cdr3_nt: TGTGCCAGCAGCCCTCCCGTGAGGGGTTGGACTGAAGCTTTCTTT; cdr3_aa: CASSPPVRGWTEAFF
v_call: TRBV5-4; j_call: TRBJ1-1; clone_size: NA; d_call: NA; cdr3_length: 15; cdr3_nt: TGTGCCAGCAGCTTGGCCGGAGACGGGAACACTGAAGCTTTCTTT; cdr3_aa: CASSLAGDGNTEAFF
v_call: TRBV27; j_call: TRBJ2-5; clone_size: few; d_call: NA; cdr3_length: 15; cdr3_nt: TGTGCCAGCAGTTTCGGGCCCAACGAATGGGAGACCCAGTACTTC; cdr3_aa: CASSFGPNEWETQYF
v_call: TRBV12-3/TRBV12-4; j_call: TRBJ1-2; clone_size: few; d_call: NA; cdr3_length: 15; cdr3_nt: TGTGCCAGCACTAACAGGGTCGGAAGACAGTATGGCTACACCTTC; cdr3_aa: CASTNRVGRQYGYTF
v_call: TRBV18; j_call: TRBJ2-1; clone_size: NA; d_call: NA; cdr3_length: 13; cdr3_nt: TGTGCCAGCTCACCACAACCAAGGGAGGAGCAGTTCTTC; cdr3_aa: CASSPQPREEQFF
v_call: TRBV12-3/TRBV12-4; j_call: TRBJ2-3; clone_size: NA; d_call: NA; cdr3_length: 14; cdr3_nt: TGTGCCAGCAGCCGAAGGGAACCGACAGATACGCAGTATTTT; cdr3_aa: CASSRREPTDTQYF
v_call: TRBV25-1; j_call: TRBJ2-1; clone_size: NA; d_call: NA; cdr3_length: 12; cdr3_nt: TGTGCCAGCAATACACAGTGGAATGAGCAGTTCTTC; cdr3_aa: CASNTQWNEQFF
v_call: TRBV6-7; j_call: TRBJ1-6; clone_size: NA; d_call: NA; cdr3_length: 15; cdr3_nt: TGTGCCAGCAGTGAACACTACAGGGAGGGTTCACCCCTCCACTTT; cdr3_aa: CASSEHYREGSPLHF
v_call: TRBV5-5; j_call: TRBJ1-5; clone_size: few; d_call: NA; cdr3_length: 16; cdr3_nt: TGTGCCAGCAGCCTGGACAGCGGTGGAGGCAATCAGCCCCAGCATTTT; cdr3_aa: CASSLDSGGGNQPQHF
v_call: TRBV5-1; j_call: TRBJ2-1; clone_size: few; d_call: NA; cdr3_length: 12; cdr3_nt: TGCGCCAGCAGCTCTACCTACAATGAGCAGTTCTTC; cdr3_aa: CASSSTYNEQFF
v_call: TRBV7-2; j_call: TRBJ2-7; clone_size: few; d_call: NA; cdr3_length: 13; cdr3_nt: TGTGCCAGCAGCTACACAGTTACCTACGAGCAGTACTTC; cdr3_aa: CASSYTVTYEQYF
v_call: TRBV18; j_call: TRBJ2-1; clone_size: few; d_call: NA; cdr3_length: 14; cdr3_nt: TGTGCCAGCTCACCATGGGGAGCCAACAATGAGCAGTTCTTC; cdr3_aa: CASSPWGANNEQFF
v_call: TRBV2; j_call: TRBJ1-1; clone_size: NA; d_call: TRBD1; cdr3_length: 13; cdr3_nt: TGTGCCAGCAGCGCAACAGGGGGCACTGAAGCTTTCTTT; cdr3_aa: CASSATGGTEAFF
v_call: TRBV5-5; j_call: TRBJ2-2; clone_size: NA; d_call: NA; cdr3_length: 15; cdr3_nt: TGTGCCAGCAGCTTGACCCTAGTGGGGTCCGGGGAGCTGTTTTTT; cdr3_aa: CASSLTLVGSGELFF
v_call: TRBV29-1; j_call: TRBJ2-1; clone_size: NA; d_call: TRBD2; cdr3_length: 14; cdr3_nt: TGCAGCGTTGGGACTAGCGGGTTTTACAATGAGCAGTTCTTC; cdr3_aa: CSVGTSGFYNEQFF
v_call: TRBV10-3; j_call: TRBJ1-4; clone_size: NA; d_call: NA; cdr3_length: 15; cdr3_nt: TGTGCCATCAGCTTCCAGGTGGTAACTAATGAAAAACTGTTTTTT; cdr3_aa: CAISFQVVTNEKLFF
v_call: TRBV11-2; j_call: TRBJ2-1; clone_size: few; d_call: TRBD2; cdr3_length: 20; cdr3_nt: TGTGCCAGCAGCTTATCCGGGACTAGCGGGAGGGCCGATGTTTCGGATGAGCAGTTCTTC; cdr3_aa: CASSLSGTSGRADVSDEQFF
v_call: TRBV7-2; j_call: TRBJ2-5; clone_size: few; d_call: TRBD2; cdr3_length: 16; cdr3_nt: TGTGCCAGCAGCCAGCGGACTAGCGGGAGAAGGGAGACCCAGTACTTC; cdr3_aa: CASSQRTSGRRETQYF
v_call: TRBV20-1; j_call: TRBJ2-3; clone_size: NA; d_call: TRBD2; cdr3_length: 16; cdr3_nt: TGCAGTGCTACCCTTAATAGCGGGAGGGCCACAGATACGCAGTATTTT; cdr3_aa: CSATLNSGRATDTQYF
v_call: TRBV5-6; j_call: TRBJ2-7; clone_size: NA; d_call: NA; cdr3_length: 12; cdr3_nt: TGTGCCAGCAGCTTGGATTCGCGCGAGCAGTACTTC; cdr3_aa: CASSLDSREQYF
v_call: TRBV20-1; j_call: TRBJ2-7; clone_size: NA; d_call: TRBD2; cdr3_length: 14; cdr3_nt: TGCAGTGCTAGAGATACGGGGGGAGGCTACGAGCAGTACTTC; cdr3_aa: CSARDTGGGYEQYF
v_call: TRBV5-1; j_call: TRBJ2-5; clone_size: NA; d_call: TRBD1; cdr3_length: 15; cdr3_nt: TGCGCCAGCAGCTCCGACAGGGGGTCGGGAGAGACCCAGTACTTC; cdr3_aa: CASSSDRGSGETQYF
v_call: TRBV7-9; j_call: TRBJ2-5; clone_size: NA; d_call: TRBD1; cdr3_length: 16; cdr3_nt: TGTGCCAGCAGCTCAGGGACAGGCGCCAGGGGAGAGACCCAGTACTTC; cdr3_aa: CASSSGTGARGETQYF
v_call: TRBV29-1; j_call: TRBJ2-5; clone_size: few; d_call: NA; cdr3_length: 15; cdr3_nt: TGCAGCGTTGCTGACCCCCCTAATCGGTTGGAGACCCAGTACTTC; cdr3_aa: CSVADPPNRLETQYF